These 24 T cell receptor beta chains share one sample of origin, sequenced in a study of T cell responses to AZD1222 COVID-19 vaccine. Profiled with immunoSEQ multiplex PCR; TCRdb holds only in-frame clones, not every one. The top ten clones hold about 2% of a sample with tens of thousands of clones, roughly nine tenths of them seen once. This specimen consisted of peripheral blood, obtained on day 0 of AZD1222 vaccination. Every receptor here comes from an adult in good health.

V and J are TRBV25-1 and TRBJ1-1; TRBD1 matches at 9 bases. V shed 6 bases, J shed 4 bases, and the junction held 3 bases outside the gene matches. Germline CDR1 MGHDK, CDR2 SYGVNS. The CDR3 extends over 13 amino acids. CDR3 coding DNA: TGTGCCAGCAGGACAGGGGGAGGCACTGAAGCTTTCTTT. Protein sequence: CASRTGGGTEAFF. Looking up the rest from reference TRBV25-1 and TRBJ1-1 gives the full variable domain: EADIYQTPRYLVIGTGKKITLECSQTMGHDKMYWYQQDPGMELHLIHYSYGVNSTEKGDLSSESTVSRIRTEHFPLTLESARPSHTSQYLCASRTGGGTEAFFGQGTRLTVV.

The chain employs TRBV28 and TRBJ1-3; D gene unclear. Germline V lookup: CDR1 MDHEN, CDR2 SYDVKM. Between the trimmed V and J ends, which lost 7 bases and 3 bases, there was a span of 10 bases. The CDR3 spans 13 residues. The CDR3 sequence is CASIRFSGNTIYF. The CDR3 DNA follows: TGTGCCAGCATACGGTTTAGTGGAAACACCATATATTTT.

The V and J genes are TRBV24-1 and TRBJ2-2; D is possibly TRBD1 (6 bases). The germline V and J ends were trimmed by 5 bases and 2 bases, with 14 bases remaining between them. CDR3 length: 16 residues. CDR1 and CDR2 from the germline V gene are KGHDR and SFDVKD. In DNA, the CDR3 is TGTGCCACCAGTGGGGCAGGGGCGCGAAACACCGGGGAGCTGTTTTTT. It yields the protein CATSGAGARNTGELFF.

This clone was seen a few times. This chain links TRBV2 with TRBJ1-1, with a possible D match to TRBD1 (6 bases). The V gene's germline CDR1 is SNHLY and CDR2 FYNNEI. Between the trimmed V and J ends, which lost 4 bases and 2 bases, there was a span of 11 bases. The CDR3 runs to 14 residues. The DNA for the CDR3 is TGTGCCAGCAGTGTCGGACAGCGTAACACTGAAGCTTTCTTT. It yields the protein CASSVGQRNTEAFF.

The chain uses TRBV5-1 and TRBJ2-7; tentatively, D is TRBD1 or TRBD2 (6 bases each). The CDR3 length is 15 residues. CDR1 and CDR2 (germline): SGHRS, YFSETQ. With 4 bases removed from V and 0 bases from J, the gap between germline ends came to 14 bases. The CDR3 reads CASSAGHTSSYEQYF. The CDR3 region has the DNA TGCGCCAGCAGCGCGGGACATACTAGCTCCTACGAGCAGTACTTC.

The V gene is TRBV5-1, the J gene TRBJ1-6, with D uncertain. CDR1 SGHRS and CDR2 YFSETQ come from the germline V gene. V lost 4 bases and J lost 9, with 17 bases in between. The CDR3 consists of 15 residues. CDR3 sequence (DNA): TGCGCCAGCAGCCCGCGCCTGAACGAAGGTTCACCCCTCCACTTT. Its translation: CASSPRLNEGSPLHF. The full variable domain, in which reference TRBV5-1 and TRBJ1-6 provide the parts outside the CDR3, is KAGVTQTPRYLIKTRGQQVTLSCSPISGHRSVSWYQQTPGQGLQFLFEYFSETQRNKGNFPGRFSGRQFSNSRSEMNVSTLELGDSALYLCASSPRLNEGSPLHFGNGTRLTVT.

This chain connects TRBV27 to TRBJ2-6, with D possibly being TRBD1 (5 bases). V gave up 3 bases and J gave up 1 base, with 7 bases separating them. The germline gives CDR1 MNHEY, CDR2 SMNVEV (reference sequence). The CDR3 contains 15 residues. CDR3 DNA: TGTGCCAGCAGTTTTTGGACATCTGGGGCCAACGTCCTGACTTTC. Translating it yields CASSFWTSGANVLTF.

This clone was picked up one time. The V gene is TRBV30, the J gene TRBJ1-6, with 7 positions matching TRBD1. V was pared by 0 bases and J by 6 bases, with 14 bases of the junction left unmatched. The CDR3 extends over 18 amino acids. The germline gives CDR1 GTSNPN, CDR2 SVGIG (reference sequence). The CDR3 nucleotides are TGTGCCTGGAGTGTAAAGGGACAGATTCCAACCTCTAATTCACCCCTCCACTTT. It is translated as CAWSVKGQIPTSNSPLHF.

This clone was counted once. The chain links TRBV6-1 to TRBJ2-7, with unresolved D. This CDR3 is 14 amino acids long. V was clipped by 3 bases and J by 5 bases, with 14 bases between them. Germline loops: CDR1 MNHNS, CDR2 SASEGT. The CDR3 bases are TGTGCCAGCAGTGACAGGCCTCATGCCCACGAGCAGTACTTC. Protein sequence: CASSDRPHAHEQYF.

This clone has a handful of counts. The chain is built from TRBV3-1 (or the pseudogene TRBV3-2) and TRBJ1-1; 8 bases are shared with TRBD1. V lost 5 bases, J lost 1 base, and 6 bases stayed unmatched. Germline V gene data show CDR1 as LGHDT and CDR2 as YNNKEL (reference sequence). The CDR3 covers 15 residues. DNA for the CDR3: TGTGCCAGCAGCGATTTCGGGACAGGGAACACTGAAGCTTTCTTT. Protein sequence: CASSDFGTGNTEAFF.

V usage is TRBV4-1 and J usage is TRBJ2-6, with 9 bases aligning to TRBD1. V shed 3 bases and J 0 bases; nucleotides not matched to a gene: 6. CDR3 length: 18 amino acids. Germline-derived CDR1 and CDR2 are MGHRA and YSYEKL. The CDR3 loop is CASSHDRGFGSGANVLTF. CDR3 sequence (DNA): TGCGCCAGCAGCCATGACAGGGGGTTCGGCTCTGGGGCCAACGTCCTGACTTTC.

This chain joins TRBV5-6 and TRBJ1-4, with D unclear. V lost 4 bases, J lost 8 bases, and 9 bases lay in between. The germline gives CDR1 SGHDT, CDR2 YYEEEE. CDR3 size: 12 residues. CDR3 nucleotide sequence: TGTGCCAGCAGCGCCCCCGACGAAAAACTGTTTTTT. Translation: CASSAPDEKLFF.

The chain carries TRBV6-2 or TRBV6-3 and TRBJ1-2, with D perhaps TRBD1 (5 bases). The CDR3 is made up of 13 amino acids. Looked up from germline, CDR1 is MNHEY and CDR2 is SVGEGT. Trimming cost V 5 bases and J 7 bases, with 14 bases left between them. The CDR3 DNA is TGTGCCAGCAGTCTCGACAGAATAAGTGGCTACACCTTC. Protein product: CASSLDRISGYTF.

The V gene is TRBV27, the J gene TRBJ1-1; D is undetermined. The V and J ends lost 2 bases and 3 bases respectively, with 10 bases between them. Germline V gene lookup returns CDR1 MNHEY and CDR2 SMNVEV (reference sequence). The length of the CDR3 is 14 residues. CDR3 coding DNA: TGTGCCAGCAGTTTAAGTAGGGCTGACACTGAAGCTTTCTTT. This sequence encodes CASSLSRADTEAFF.

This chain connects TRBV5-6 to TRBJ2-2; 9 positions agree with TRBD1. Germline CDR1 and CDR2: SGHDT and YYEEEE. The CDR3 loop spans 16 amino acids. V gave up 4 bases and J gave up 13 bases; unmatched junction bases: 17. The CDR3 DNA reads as TGTGCCAGCAGCAACCGGGACAGGGCCCGCTCGGGTGGGCTGTTTTTT. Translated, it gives CASSNRDRARSGGLFF.

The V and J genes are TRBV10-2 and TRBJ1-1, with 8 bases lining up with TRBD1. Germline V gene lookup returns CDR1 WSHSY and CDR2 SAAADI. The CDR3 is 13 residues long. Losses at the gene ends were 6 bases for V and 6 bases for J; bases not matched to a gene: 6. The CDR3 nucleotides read TGCGCCAGCAGGGACAGGGTAAGGTCTGAAGCTTTCTTT. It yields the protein CASRDRVRSEAFF.

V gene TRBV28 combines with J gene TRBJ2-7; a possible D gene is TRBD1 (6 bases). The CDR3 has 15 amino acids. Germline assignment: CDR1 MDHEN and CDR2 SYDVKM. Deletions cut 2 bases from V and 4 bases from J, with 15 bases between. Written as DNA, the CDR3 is TGTGCCAGCAGTTTACCTGGGCAGGGGCATTACGAGCAGTACTTC. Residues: CASSLPGQGHYEQYF.

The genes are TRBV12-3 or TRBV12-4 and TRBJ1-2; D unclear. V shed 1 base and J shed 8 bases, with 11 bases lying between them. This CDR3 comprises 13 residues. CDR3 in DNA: TGTGCCAGCAGTTTAGGAGGGTATCGGGGCTACACCTTC. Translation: CASSLGGYRGYTF.

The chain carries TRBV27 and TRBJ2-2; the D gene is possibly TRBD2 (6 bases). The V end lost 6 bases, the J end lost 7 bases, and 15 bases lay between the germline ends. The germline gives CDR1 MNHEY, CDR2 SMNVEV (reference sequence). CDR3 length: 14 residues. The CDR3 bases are TGTGCCAGCAGGTCCTATAGTAGCGGCGGGGAGCTGTTTTTT. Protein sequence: CASRSYSSGGELFF.

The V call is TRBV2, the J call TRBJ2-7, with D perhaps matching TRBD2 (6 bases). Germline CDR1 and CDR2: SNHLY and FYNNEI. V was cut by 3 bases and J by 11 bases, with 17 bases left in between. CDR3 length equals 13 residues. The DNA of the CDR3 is TGTGCCAGCAGTGAGGTTGGGACTCCTTTTAAGTACTTC. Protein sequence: CASSEVGTPFKYF.

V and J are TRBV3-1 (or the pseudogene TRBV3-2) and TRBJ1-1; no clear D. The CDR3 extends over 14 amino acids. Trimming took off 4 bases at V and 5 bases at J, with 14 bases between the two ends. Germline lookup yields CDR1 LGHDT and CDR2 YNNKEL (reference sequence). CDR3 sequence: CASSREIGLTEAFF. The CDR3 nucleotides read TGTGCCAGCAGCCGAGAAATAGGGTTAACTGAAGCTTTCTTT.

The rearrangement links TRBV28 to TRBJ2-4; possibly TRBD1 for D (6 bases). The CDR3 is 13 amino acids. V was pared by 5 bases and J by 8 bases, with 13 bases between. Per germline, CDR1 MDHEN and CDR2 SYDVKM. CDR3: CASSESGDHIQYF. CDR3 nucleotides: TGTGCCAGCAGTGAGTCAGGGGATCACATTCAGTACTTC. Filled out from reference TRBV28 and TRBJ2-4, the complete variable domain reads DVKVTQSSRYLVKRTGEKVFLECVQDMDHENMFWYRQDPGLGLRLIYFSYDVKMKEKGDIPEGYSVSREKKERFSLILESASTNQTSMYLCASSESGDHIQYFGAGTRLSVL.

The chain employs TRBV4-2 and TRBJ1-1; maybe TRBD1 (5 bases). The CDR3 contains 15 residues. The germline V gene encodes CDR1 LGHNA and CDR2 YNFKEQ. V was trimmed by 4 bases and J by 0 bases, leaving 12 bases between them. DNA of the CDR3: TGTGCCAGCAGCCCTGGGGACTCGGTGAACACTGAAGCTTTCTTT. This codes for CASSPGDSVNTEAFF.

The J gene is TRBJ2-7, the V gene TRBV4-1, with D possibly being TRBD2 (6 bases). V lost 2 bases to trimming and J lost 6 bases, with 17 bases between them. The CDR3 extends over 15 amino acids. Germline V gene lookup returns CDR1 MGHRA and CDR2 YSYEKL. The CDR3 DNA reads TGCGCCAGCAGCCAACCGGGTTTGGAGGGCCTCGAGCAGTACTTC. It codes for CASSQPGLEGLEQYF.